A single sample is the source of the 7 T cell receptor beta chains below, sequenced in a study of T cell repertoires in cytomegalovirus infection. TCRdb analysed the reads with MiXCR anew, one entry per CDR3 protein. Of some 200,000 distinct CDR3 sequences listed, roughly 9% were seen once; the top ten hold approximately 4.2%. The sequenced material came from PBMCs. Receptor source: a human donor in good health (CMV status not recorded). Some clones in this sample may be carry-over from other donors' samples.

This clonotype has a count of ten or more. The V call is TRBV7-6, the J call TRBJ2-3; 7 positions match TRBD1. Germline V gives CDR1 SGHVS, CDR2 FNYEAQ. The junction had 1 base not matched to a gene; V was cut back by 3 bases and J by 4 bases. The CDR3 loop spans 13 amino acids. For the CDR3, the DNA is TGTGCCAGCAGCTTCGACAGGGCAGATACGCAGTATTTT. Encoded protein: CASSFDRADTQYF.

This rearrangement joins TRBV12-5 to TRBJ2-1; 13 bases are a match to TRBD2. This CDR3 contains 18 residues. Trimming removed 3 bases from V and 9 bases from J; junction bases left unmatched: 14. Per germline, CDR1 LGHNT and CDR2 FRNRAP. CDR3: CASGFHSGLAGVLSEQFF. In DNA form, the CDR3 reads TGTGCTAGTGGTTTCCATTCCGGACTAGCGGGAGTTTTAAGTGAGCAGTTCTTC. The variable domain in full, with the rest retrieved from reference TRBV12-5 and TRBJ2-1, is DARVTQTPRHKVTEMGQEVTMRCQPILGHNTVFWYRQTMMQGLELLAYFRNRAPLDDSGMPKDRFSAEMPDATLATLKIQPSEPRDSAVYFCASGFHSGLAGVLSEQFFGPGTRLTVL.

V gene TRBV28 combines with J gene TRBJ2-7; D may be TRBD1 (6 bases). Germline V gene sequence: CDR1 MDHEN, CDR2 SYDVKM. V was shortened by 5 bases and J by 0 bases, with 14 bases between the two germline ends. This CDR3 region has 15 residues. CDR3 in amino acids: CASSAPTGFSYEQYF. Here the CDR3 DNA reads TGTGCCAGCAGTGCCCCGACAGGATTCTCCTACGAGCAGTACTTC.

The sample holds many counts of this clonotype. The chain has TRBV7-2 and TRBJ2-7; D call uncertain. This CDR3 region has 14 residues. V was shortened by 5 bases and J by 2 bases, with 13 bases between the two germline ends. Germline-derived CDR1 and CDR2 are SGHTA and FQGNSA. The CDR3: CASSIDNGPYEQYF. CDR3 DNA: TGTGCCAGCAGCATTGACAACGGGCCCTACGAGCAGTACTTC.

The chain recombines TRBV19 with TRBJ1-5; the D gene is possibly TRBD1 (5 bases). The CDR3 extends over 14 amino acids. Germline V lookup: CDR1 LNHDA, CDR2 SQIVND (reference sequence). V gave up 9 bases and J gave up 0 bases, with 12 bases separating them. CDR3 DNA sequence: TGTGCCAGCGTGTACAGGTTTAGCAATCAGCCCCAGCATTTT. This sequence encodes CASVYRFSNQPQHF.

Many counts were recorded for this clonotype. The CDR3 loop reads CASSPTSGKGPLFTDTQYF. CDR3 nucleotides: TGTGCCAGCAGCCCGACTAGCGGGAAGGGCCCTCTCTTCACAGATACGCAGTATTTT. The chain links TRBV7-3 to TRBJ2-3, with 11 bases matching TRBD2. Germline V gene sequence: CDR1 SGHTA, CDR2 FQGTGA. This CDR3 spans 19 amino acids. V trimming: 5 bases; J trimming: 2 bases; junction bases outside the gene matches: 15.

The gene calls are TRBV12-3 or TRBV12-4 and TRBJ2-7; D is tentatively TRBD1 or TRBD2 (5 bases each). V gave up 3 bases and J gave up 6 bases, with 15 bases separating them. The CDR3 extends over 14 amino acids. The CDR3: CASSLGVGISEQYF. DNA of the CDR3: TGTGCCAGCAGTTTGGGGGTAGGGATTTCCGAGCAGTACTTC.